This entry concerns a single TCR beta chain. This specimen belongs to a study of blood T cell repertoires in COVID-19. Looking at the study overall: Material from acute and convalescent COVID-19 was sourced from the United States, Italy and Spain. T cells, B-cell-depleted T cells, or PBMCs provided the cDNA or gDNA that served as material.

The CDR3 contains 18 residues. With 2 bases clipped from V and 0 bases from J, the junction kept 6 bases outside the gene matches. The V gene's germline CDR1 is SGHVS and CDR2 FNYEAQ. Sequencing used immunoSEQ multiplex PCR; TCRdb keeps in-frame clones, though not all of them. The data contain under 85,000 clones, about 86% of them singletons. The TCR was taken from a man aged 35 to 55 with COVID-19, enrolled during active disease. The rearrangement joins TRBV7-6 to TRBJ2-2, with 10 bases identical to TRBD2. Sequenced material: peripheral blood. CDR3 sequence reads: CASSLHPAGGSNTGELFF. The CDR3 bases are TGTGCCAGCAGCTTACATCCAGCGGGGGGGTCGAACACCGGGGAGCTGTTTTTT.